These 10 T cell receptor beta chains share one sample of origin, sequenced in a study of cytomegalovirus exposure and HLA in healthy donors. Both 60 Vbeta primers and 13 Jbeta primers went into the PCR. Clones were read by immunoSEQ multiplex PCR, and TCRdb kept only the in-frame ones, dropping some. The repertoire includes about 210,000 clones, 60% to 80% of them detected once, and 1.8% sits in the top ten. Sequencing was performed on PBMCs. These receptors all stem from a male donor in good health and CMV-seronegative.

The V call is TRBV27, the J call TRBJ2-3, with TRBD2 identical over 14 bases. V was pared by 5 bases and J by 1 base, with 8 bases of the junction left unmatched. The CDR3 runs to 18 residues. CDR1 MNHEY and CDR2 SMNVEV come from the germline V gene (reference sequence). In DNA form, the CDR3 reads TGTGCCAGCAGTGCCCGACTAGCGGGGGGGCCGGGCACAGATACGCAGTATTTT. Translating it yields CASSARLAGGPGTDTQYF.

The CDR3 here is CASRRDDGSYEQYF. The CDR3 nucleotides read TGTGCCAGCAGGCGGGACGACGGCTCCTACGAGCAGTACTTC. The chain couples TRBV28 to TRBJ2-7; D might be TRBD2 (6 bases). This CDR3 region has 14 residues. V lost 6 bases to trimming and J lost 0 bases, with 12 bases between them. Germline lookup yields CDR1 MDHEN and CDR2 SYDVKM.

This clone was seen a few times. The CDR3 nucleotides read TGTGCCAGCATGTTCCCGGCAGGGGGTGGCTACACCTTC. This codes for CASMFPAGGGYTF. The rearrangement uses TRBV27 and TRBJ1-2; TRBD1 aligns across 7 bases. Trimming took 7 bases from V and 7 from J; bases not matched to a gene: 9. Germline values: CDR1 MNHEY, CDR2 SMNVEV (reference sequence). The CDR3 loop spans 13 amino acids.

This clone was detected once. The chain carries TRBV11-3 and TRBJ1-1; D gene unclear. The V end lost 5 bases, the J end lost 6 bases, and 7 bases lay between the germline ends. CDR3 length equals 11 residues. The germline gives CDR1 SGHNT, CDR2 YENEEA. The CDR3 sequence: CASSPSAEAFF. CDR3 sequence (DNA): TGTGCCAGCAGCCCCTCGGCTGAAGCTTTCTTT. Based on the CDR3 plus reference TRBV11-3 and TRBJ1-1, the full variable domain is EAGVVQSPRYKIIEKKQPVAFWCNPISGHNTLYWYLQNLGQGPELLIRYENEEAVDDSQLPKDRFSAERLKGVDSTLKIQPAELGDSAVYLCASSPSAEAFFGQGTRLTVV.

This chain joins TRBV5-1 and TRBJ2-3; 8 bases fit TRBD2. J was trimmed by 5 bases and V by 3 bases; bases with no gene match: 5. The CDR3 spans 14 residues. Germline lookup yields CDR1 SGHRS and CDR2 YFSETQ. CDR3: CASSSAGEIDTQYF. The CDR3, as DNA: TGCGCCAGCAGCTCAGCGGGAGAGATAGATACGCAGTATTTT.

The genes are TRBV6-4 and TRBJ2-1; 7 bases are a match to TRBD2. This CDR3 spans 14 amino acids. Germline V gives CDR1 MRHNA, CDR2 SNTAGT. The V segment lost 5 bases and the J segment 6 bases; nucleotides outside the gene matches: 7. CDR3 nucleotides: TGTGCCAGCAGTAATGGACTAGGTCGCAATGAGCAGTTCTTC. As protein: CASSNGLGRNEQFF.

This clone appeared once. The CDR3: CASSETRDTEAFF. As DNA, the CDR3 is TGTGCCAGCAGTGAAACACGGGACACTGAAGCTTTCTTT. The chain uses TRBV2 and TRBJ1-1; D ambiguous. CDR1 SNHLY and CDR2 FYNNEI come from the germline V gene. Trimming removed 2 bases at V and 3 bases at J, with 7 bases between. This CDR3 comprises 13 residues.

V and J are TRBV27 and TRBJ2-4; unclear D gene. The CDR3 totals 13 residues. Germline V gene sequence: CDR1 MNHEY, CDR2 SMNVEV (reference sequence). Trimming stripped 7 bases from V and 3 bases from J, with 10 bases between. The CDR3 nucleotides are TGTGCCAGCAAACAACCAATCAAAAACATTCAGTACTTC. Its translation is CASKQPIKNIQYF.

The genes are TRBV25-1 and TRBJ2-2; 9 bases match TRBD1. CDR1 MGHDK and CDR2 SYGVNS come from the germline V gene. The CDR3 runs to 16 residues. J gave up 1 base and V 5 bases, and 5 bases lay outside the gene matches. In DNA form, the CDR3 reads TGTGCCAGCAGTTTCGAGGGACAGGGGAACACCGGGGAGCTGTTTTTT. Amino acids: CASSFEGQGNTGELFF.

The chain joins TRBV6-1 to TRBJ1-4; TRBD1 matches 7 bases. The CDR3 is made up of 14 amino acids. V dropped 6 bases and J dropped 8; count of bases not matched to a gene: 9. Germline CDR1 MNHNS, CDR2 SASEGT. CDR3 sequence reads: CASSSGTEDEKLFF. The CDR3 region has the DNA TGTGCCAGCAGCTCCGGGACAGAAGACGAAAAACTGTTTTTT.